This T cell receptor (beta chain) is from a study of spatial heterogeneity in lung cancer. This clonotype was counted at least ten times. TCRdb independently ran MiXCR on the 5' RACE reads; one entry per CDR3 protein. The sample lists some 38,000 distinct CDR3 sequences; 7.5% were seen once. The time point is: sample taken at primary tumor resection. The authors sequenced whole RNA from tumor, nontumor lung or frozen PBMC without sorting. CDR1 SGHNT and CDR2 YYREEE come from the germline V gene (reference sequence). V gave up 7 bases and J gave up 5 bases; unmatched junction bases: 19. The CDR3 consists of 17 residues.

The source is a male donor with early-stage non-small cell lung cancer. The chain couples TRBV5-4 to TRBJ2-3; 7 bases match TRBD1. The input for sequencing was PBMCs, taken at surgery. The CDR3 region is CASGAAVRGKHGDTQYF. For the CDR3, the DNA is TGTGCCAGCGGTGCAGCGGTCAGGGGGAAGCATGGAGATACGCAGTATTTT.